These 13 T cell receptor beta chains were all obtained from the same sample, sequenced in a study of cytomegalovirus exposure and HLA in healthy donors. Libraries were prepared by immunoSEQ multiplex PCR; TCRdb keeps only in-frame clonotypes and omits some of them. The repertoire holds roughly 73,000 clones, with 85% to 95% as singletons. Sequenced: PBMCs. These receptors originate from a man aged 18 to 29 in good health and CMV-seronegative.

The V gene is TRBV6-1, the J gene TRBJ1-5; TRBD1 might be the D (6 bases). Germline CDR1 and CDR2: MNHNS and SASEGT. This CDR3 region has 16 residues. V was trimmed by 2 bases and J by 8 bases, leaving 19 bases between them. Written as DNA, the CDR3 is TGTGCCAGCAGTGAATCAGTAGTGGGGGCAGGGGAGCCCCAGCATTTT. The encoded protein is CASSESVVGAGEPQHF.

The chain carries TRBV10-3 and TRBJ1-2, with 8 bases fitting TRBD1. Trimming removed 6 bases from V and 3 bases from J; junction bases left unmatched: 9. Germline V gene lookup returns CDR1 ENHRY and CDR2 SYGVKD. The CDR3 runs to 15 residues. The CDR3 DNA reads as TGTGCCATCAGCAATGACAGGGGTGACGACTATGGCTACACCTTC. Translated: CAISNDRGDDYGYTF.

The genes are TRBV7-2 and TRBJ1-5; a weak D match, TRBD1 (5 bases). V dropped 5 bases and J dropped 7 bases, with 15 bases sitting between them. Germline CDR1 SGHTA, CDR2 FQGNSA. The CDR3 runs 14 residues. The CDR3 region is CASSPAGTGQPQHF. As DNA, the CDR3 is TGTGCCAGCAGCCCCGCAGGGACTGGCCAGCCCCAGCATTTT.

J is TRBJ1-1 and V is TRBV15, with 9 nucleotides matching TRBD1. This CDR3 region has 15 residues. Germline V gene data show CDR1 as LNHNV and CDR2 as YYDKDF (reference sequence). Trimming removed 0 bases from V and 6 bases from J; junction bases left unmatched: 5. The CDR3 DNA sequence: TGTGCCACCAGCAGAGATCGGGACAGGGAACCTGAAGCTTTCTTT. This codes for CATSRDRDREPEAFF.

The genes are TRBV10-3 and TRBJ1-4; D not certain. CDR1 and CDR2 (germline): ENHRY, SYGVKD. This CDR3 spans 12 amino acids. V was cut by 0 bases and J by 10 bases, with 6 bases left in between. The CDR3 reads CAISESPGKLFF. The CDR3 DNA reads TGTGCCATCAGTGAGTCCCCCGGAAAACTGTTTTTT.

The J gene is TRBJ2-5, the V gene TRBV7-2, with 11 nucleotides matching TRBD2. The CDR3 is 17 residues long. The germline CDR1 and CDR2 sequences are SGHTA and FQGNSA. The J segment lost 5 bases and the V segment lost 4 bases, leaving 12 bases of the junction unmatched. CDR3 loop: CASSSRRLAGLRETQYF. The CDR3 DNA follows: TGTGCCAGCAGCTCGAGGCGACTAGCGGGGCTAAGGGAGACCCAGTACTTC.

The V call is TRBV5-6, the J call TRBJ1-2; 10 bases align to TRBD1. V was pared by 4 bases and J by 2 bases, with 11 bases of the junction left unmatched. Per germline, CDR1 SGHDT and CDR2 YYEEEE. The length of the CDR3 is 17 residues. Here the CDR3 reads CASSPGTGAHLNYGYTF. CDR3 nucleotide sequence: TGTGCCAGCAGCCCCGGGACAGGGGCCCACCTCAACTATGGCTACACCTTC.

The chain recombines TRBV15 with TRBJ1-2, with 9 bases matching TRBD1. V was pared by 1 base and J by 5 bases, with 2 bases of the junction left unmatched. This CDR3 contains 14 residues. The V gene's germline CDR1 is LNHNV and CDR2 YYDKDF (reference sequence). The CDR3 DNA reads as TGTGCCACCAGCAGAGTTGGGACAGGGTATGGCTACACCTTC. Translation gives CATSRVGTGYGYTF.

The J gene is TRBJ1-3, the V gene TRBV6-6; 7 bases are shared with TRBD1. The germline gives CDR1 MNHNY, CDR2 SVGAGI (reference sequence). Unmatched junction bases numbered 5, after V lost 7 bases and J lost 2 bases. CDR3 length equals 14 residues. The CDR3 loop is CASTRDRAGNTIYF. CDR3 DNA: TGTGCCAGCACCCGTGACAGGGCTGGAAACACCATATATTTT.

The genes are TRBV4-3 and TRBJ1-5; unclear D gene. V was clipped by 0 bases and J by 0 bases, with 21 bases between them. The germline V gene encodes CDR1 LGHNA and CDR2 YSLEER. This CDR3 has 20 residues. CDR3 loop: CASSQEEQSGRFYSNQPQHF. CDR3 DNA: TGCGCCAGCAGCCAAGAAGAACAGTCGGGGAGATTCTATAGCAATCAGCCCCAGCATTTT.

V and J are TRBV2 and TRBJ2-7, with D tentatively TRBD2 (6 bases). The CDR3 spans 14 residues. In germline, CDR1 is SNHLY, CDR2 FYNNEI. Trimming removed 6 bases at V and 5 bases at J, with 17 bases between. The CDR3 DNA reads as TGTGCCAGCAGGGAACCCTCTGGGACTGACGAGCAGTACTTC. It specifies CASREPSGTDEQYF.

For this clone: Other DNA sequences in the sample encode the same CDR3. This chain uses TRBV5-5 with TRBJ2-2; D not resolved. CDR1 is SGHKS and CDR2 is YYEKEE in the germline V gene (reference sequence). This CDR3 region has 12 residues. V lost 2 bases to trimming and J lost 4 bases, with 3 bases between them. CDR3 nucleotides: TGTGCCAGCAGCTTCCTCACCGGGGAGCTGTTTTTT. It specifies CASSFLTGELFF.

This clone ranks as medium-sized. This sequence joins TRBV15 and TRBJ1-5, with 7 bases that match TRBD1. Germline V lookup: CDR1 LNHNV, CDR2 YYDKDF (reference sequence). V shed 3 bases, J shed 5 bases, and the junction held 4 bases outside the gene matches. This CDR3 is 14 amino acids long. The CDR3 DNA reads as TGTGCCACCAGCAGTGCGACAGGGCATCAGCCCCAGCATTTT. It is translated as CATSSATGHQPQHF. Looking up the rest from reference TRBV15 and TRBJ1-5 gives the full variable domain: DAMVIQNPRYQVTQFGKPVTLSCSQTLNHNVMYWYQQKSSQAPKLLFHYYDKDFNNEADTPDNFQSRRPNTSFCFLDIRSPGLGDTAMYLCATSSATGHQPQHFGDGTRLSIL.